The rows below give T cell receptor beta chains drawn from one sample of a study of cytomegalovirus exposure and HLA in healthy donors. Produced via immunoSEQ multiplex PCR; TCRdb's table is partial and in-frame only. This sample's table has tens of thousands of clones. The specimen sequenced was PBMCs. All receptors derive from a female donor in good health and CMV-seronegative. Each CDR3 is given with its conserved first and last residue. The order of the fields is J gene, D gene, V gene, CDR3 protein, CDR3 DNA. A D gene is named only where the DNA matches it firmly.

>TRBJ1-5|TRBD1|TRBV4-3
CASSQGTGPNQPQHF
TGCGCCAGCAGCCAAGGGACAGGCCCCAATCAGCCCCAGCATTTT
>TRBJ2-2|TRBD1|TRBV6-5
CASSNYRGTGELFF
TGTGCCAGCAGTAACTACAGGGGGACCGGGGAGCTGTTTTTT
>TRBJ1-1|TRBD1|TRBV5-5
CASSLGLSQGAVTEAFF
TGTGCCAGCAGCCTGGGCCTTTCCCAGGGGGCGGTCACTGAAGCTTTCTTT
>TRBJ2-1|TRBD2|TRBV6-5
CASTSGVGYNEQFF
TGTGCCAGCACTAGCGGGGTGGGTTACAATGAGCAGTTCTTC
>TRBJ2-2|.|TRBV28
CASTLQGVTGELFF
TGTGCCAGCACCTTACAGGGTGTCACCGGGGAGCTGTTTTTT
>TRBJ1-5|.|TRBV19
CASSMGGLRPQHF
TGTGCCAGTAGTATGGGGGGGTTAAGGCCCCAGCATTTT
>TRBJ2-1|TRBD2|TRBV11-3
CASSLGTSGGNYNEQFF
TGTGCCAGCAGCTTAGGGACTAGCGGGGGGAATTACAATGAGCAGTTCTTC
>TRBJ2-7|.|TRBV28
CASNSYSYEQYF
TGTGCCAGCAACTCCTACTCCTACGAGCAGTACTTC
>TRBJ1-5|.|TRBV2
CASRRQANQPQHF
TGTGCCAGCAGACGACAGGCCAATCAGCCCCAGCATTTT
>TRBJ2-7|TRBD1|TRBV10-2
CAIGQGKEGEQYF
TGCGCCATTGGACAGGGTAAGGAGGGCGAGCAGTACTTC
>TRBJ2-5|TRBD2|TRBV4-2
CASSQGTSGGQETQYF
TGTGCCAGCAGCCAAGGAACTAGCGGGGGCCAAGAGACCCAGTACTTC
>TRBJ1-2|.|TRBV9
CASSVPGSYGYTF
TGTGCCAGCAGCGTCCCAGGGTCCTATGGCTACACCTTC
>TRBJ2-3|.|TRBV11-1
CASSFSTDTQYF
TGTGCCAGCAGCTTTTCGACAGATACGCAGTATTTT
>TRBJ1-4|TRBD1|TRBV5-1
CASSYRAGQGHEKLFF
TGCGCCAGCAGCTACCGGGCGGGACAGGGGCATGAAAAACTGTTTTTT
>TRBJ1-4|.|TRBV29-1
CSVAGSVSNEKLFF
TGCAGCGTTGCAGGGTCAGTCTCAAATGAAAAACTGTTTTTT
>TRBJ1-4|TRBD1|TRBV7-9
CASSPRDRVGKLFF
TGTGCCAGCAGCCCGAGGGACAGGGTTGGAAAACTGTTTTTT
>TRBJ1-2|TRBD1|TRBV12-5
CASGLVRQGEDYGYTF
TGTGCTAGTGGTTTGGTACGACAGGGTGAGGACTATGGCTACACCTTC
>TRBJ2-1|TRBD2|TRBV18
CASSLRTSSYNEQFF
TGTGCCAGCTCACTACGGACTAGCTCCTACAATGAGCAGTTCTTC
>TRBJ1-1|.|TRBV28
CASSLKGDTEAFF
TGTGCCAGCAGTTTAAAGGGAGACACTGAAGCTTTCTTT
>TRBJ2-6|TRBD2|TRBV4-3
CASSQDLSVAGGYGANVLTF
TGCGCCAGCAGCCAAGATCTGTCGGTAGCGGGGGGGTATGGGGCCAACGTCCTGACTTTC
>TRBJ1-2|TRBD1|TRBV5-4
CASSLEQGALLSGYTF
TGTGCCAGCAGCTTGGAACAGGGGGCCCTACTCTCTGGCTACACCTTC
>TRBJ2-2|TRBD1|TRBV9
CASGGQGAVNGELFF
TGTGCCAGCGGGGGACAGGGGGCTGTGAACGGGGAGCTGTTTTTT
>TRBJ2-1|TRBD2|TRBV10-3
CAISDFGGVDEQFF
TGTGCCATCAGTGATTTCGGGGGGGTCGATGAGCAGTTCTTC
>TRBJ2-7|TRBD1|TRBV2
CASSTGGGFNEQYF
TGTGCCAGCAGTACAGGGGGCGGATTCAACGAGCAGTACTTC
>TRBJ2-1|.|TRBV9
CASSPGGRGLRDNEQFF
TGTGCCAGCAGCCCGGGTGGGCGGGGGCTTAGAGACAATGAGCAGTTCTTC
>TRBJ1-5|TRBD1|TRBV28
CASSDGTGIPSNQPQHF
TGTGCCAGCAGTGACGGGACAGGGATCCCTAGCAATCAGCCCCAGCATTTT
>TRBJ2-7|.|TRBV30
CAWSERGHSYEQYF
TGTGCCTGGAGTGAGAGAGGCCACTCTTACGAGCAGTACTTC